The present T cell receptor beta chain was sequenced within a study of blood T cell repertoires in COVID-19. Study-level background: Sample material is recorded as cDNA or gDNA derived from T cells, B-cell-depleted T cells, or PBMCs.

Germline V gene lookup returns CDR1 LGHNA and CDR2 YNFKEQ. V lost 0 bases to trimming and J lost 7 bases; unmatched junction nucleotides: 12. The CDR3 loop spans 17 amino acids. Study processing details: Reference gene primer amplification gave estimated nucleated cell counts. The method was immunoSEQ multiplex PCR; TCRdb's version includes in-frame clones alone and lacks a portion of them. That table is the source of V, J and clone size, and D and trimming were worked out from the DNA. The sample comprises about 80,000 clones, 78% of which are singletons, and more than 15% rests with the top ten. The rearrangement joins TRBV4-2 to TRBJ2-1; 7 nucleotides align to TRBD2. The clonotype was recovered from a human donor in a cohort sampled during active COVID-19. The sequenced sample consisted of peripheral blood. CDR3 in amino acids: CASSQDPGDYLGNEQFF. The CDR3 DNA follows: TGTGCCAGCAGCCAAGATCCGGGGGACTACCTCGGAAATGAGCAGTTCTTC.